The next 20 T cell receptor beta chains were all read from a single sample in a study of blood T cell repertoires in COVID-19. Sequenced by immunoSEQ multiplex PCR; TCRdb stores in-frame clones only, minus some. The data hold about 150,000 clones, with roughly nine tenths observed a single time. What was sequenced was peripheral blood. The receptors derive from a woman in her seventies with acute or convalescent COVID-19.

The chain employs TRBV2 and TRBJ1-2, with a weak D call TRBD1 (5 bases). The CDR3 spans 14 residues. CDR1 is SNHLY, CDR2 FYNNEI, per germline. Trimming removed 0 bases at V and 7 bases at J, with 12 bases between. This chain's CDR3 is CASSEAAGSIGYTF. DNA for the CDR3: TGTGCCAGCAGTGAAGCGGCAGGGTCAATTGGCTACACCTTC.

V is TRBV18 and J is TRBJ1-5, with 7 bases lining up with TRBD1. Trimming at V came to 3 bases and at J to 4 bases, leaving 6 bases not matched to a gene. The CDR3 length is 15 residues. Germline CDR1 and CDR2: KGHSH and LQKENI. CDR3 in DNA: TGTGCCAGCTCACCCTCAACAGGGGCGAATCAGCCCCAGCATTTT. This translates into CASSPSTGANQPQHF.

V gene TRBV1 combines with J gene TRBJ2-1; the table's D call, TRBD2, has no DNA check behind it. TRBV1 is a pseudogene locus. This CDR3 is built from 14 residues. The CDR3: CTPNPPSGGDEQFF. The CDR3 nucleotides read TGCACTCCGAACCCCCCTAGCGGGGGCGATGAGCAGTTCTTC.

The CDR3 coding sequence is TGCGCCAGCAGTTACCGGGACACCAACTATGGCTACACCTTC. Translated, it gives CASSYRDTNYGYTF. The chain joins TRBV10-2 to TRBJ1-2; perhaps TRBD1 as D (6 bases). The CDR3 length is 14 residues. Trimming took off 5 bases at V and 2 bases at J, with 12 bases between the two ends. The V gene's germline CDR1 is WSHSY and CDR2 SAAADI.

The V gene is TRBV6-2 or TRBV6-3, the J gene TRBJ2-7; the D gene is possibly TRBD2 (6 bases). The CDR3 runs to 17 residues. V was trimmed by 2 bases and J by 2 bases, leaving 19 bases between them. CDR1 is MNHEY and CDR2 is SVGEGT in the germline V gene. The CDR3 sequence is CASSYPMWSGRTYEQYF. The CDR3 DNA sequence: TGTGCCAGCAGTTACCCAATGTGGAGCGGGCGGACCTACGAGCAGTACTTC.

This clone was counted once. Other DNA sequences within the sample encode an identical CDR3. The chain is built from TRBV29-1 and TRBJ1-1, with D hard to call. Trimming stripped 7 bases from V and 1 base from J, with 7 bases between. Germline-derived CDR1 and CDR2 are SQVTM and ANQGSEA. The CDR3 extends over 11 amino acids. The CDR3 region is CSARENTEAFF. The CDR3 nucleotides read TGCAGCGCACGGGAGAACACTGAAGCTTTCTTT.

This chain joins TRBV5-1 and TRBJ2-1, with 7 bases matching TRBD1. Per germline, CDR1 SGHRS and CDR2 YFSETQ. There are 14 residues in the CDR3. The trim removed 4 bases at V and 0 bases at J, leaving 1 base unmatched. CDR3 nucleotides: TGCGCCAGCAGCAGGGACAGCTCCTACAATGAGCAGTTCTTC. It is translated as CASSRDSSYNEQFF. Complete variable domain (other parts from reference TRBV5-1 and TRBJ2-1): KAGVTQTPRYLIKTRGQQVTLSCSPISGHRSVSWYQQTPGQGLQFLFEYFSETQRNKGNFPGRFSGRQFSNSRSEMNVSTLELGDSALYLCASSRDSSYNEQFFGPGTRLTVL.

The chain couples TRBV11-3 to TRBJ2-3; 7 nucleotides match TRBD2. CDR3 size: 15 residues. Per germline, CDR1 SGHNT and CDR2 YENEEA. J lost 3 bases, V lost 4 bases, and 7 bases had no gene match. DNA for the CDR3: TGTGCCAGCAGCTGGGGAGGGGCGGTAACAGATACGCAGTATTTT. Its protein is CASSWGGAVTDTQYF. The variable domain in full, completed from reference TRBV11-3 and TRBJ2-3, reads EAGVVQSPRYKIIEKKQPVAFWCNPISGHNTLYWYLQNLGQGPELLIRYENEEAVDDSQLPKDRFSAERLKGVDSTLKIQPAELGDSAVYLCASSWGGAVTDTQYFGPGTRLTVL.

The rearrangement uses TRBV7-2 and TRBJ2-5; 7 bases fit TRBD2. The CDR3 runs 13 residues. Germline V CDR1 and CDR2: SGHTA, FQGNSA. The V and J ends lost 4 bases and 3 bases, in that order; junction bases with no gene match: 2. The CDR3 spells CASSWGGEETQYF. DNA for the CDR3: TGTGCCAGCAGCTGGGGAGGGGAAGAGACCCAGTACTTC.

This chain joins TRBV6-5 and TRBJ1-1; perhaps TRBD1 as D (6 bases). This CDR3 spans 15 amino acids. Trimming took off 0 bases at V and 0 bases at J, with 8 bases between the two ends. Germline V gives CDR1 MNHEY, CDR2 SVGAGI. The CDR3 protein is CASSYSGGMNTEAFF. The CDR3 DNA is TGTGCCAGCAGTTACTCTGGGGGCATGAACACTGAAGCTTTCTTT.

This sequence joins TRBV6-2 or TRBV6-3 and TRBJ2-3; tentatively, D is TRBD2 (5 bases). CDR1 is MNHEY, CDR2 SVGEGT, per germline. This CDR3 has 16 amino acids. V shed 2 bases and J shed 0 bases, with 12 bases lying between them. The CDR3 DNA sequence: TGTGCCAGCAGTTACCGTACTAGTGCTAGCACAGATACGCAGTATTTT. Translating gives CASSYRTSASTDTQYF.

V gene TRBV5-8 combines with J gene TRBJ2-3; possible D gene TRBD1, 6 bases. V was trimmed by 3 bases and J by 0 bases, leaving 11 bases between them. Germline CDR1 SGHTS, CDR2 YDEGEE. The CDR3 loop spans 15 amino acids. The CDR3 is CASSYTGYSTDTQYF. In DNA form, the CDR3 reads TGTGCCAGCAGCTACACAGGGTACAGCACAGATACGCAGTATTTT.

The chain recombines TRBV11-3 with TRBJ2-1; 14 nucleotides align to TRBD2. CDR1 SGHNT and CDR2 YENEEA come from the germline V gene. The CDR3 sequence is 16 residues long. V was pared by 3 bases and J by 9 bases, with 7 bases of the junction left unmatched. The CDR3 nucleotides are TGTGCCAGCAGCTTGGAGACTAGCGGGGGGGCAGGTGAGCAGTTCTTC. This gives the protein CASSLETSGGAGEQFF.

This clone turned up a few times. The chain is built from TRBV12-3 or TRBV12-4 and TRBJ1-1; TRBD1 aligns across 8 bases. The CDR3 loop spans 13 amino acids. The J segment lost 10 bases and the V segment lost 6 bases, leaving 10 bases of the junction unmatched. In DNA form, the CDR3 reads TGTGCCAGCAGCCTCGGTGGCAGGGGGCCAGCTTTCTTT. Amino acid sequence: CASSLGGRGPAFF.

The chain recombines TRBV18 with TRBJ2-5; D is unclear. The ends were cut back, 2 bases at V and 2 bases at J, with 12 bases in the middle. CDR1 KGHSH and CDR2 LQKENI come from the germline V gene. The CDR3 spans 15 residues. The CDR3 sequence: CASSPELYGQETQYF. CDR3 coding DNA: TGTGCCAGCTCACCAGAGCTCTACGGGCAAGAGACCCAGTACTTC.

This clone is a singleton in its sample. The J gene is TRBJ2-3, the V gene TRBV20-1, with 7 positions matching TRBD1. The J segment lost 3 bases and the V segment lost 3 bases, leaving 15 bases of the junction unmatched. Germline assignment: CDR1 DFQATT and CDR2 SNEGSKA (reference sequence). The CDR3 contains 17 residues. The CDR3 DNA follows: TGCAGTGCTAGTAGGGGCCCGACAGGGAAAGTAACAGATACGCAGTATTTT. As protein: CSASRGPTGKVTDTQYF.

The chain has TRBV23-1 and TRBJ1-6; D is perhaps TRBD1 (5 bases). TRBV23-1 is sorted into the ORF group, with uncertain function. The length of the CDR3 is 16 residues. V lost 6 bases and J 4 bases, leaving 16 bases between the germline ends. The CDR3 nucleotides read TGCGCCAGCAGCCTAACGCGCGACAGATATAATTCACCCCTCCACTTT. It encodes CASSLTRDRYNSPLHF.

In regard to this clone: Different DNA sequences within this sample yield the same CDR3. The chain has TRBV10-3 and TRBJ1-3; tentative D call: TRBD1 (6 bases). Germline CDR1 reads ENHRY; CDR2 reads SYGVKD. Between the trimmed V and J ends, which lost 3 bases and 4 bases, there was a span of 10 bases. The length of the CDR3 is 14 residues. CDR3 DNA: TGTGCCATCAGTGAAGCAGGGGCCGGAAACACCATATATTTT. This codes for CAISEAGAGNTIYF.

The CDR3: CASSESYGAGGNSYEQYF. The CDR3 bases are TGCGCCAGCAGTGAGTCGTATGGGGCAGGGGGCAATTCCTACGAGCAGTACTTC. This rearrangement joins TRBV10-2 to TRBJ2-7, with 8 bases matching TRBD1. There are 18 residues in the CDR3. Germline assignment: CDR1 WSHSY and CDR2 SAAADI. V lost 0 bases, J lost 1 base, and 11 bases stayed unmatched.

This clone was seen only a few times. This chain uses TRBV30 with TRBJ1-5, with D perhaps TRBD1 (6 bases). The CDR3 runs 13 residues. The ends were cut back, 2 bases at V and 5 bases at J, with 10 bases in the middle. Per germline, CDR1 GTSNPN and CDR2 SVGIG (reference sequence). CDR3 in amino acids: CAWSPQGDQPQHF. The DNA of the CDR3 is TGTGCCTGGAGTCCACAGGGAGATCAGCCCCAGCATTTT.